A selection of T cell receptor beta chains follows, all from one sample in a study of regulatory dendritic cells for organ transplantation. These receptors' antigens are unknown. Libraries were prepared by immunoSEQ multiplex PCR; TCRdb keeps only in-frame clonotypes and omits some of them. The profile covers some 18,000 clones, with more than 60% appearing a single time and around 3% taken by the ten largest. The sample consisted of memory CD4+ T cells from blood cultured with regulatory dendritic cells. These receptors all come from a human donor in good health. Both conserved end residues are part of each CDR3. The D gene is left open where the match is weak. Some rows have no size entry. The others give once, few or many, or a class for an expanded clone.

TRBJ1-6 . . TRBV27 CASTLLGGLDNSPLHF TGTGCCAGCACCCTCCTGGGAGGGCTAGACAATTCACCCCTCCACTTT
TRBJ2-3 . TRBD2 TRBV4-1 CASSQDRASGRTLSATDTQYF TGCGCCAGCAGCCAAGATCGCGCTAGCGGGAGAACCCTCTCCGCGACAGATACGCAGTATTTT
TRBJ1-1 . . TRBV6-5 CASSNPARGRAEAFF TGTGCCAGCAGTAACCCCGCCCGGGGTAGGGCTGAAGCTTTCTTT
TRBJ2-1 few TRBD1 TRBV27 CASSFRDRGYNEQFF TGTGCCAGCAGTTTCCGGGACAGGGGTTACAATGAGCAGTTCTTC
TRBJ2-7 . TRBD2 TRBV6-6 CASKGTSGRADEQYF TGTGCCAGCAAGGGGACTAGCGGGAGGGCCGACGAGCAGTACTTC
TRBJ2-7 . TRBD1 TRBV7-2 CATALGDRSYEQYF TGTGCAACTGCTTTGGGGGACAGGAGCTACGAGCAGTACTTC
TRBJ2-2 . TRBD2 TRBV29-1 CSGSSGRRGTGELFF TGCAGCGGGTCTAGCGGCCGGAGAGGAACCGGGGAGCTGTTTTTT
TRBJ2-3 . . TRBV7-2 CASSLGSRADTQYF TGTGCCAGCAGCTTAGGTTCCCGAGCAGATACGCAGTATTTT
TRBJ2-5 . TRBD2 TRBV6-1 CASTGGGGKETQYF TGTGCCAGCACCGGGGGGGGAGGGAAAGAGACCCAGTACTTC
TRBJ1-4 . . TRBV28 CASSSGHGNEKLFF TGTGCCAGCAGTTCAGGGCATGGTAATGAAAAACTGTTTTTT
TRBJ1-2 . . TRBV7-2 CASSLESEGYTF TGTGCCAGCAGCTTAGAATCGGAGGGCTACACCTTC
TRBJ2-5 . TRBD2 TRBV11-2 CASSLDSSGRQETQYF TGTGCCAGCAGCTTAGATAGTAGCGGGAGACAAGAGACCCAGTACTTC
TRBJ2-1 . TRBD1 TRBV7-6 CASSSGGQALYNEQFF TGTGCCAGCAGCTCCGGGGGACAGGCCCTTTACAATGAGCAGTTCTTC
TRBJ2-2 . TRBD2 TRBV7-8 CASSSLEVGAGGITGELFF TGTGCCAGCAGCTCACTAGAGGTGGGAGCGGGAGGGATCACCGGGGAGCTGTTTTTT
TRBJ2-5 few . TRBV7-9 CASSLAGSQETQYF TGTGCCAGCAGCTTAGCAGGGAGCCAAGAGACCCAGTACTTC
TRBJ2-6 . . TRBV19 CASSTGYSGANVLTF TGTGCCAGTAGTACTGGGTACTCTGGGGCCAACGTCCTGACTTTC
TRBJ2-7 few . TRBV20-1 CSALSMDEQYF TGCAGTGCCCTTTCAATGGACGAGCAGTACTTC
TRBJ2-4 . TRBD2 TRBV15 CATSITSGINIQYF TGTGCCACCAGCATTACTAGCGGGATAAACATTCAGTACTTC
TRBJ1-5 . . TRBV27 CASRRRDGNQPQHF TGTGCCAGCAGGCGACGGGACGGAAATCAGCCCCAGCATTTT
TRBJ2-1 . TRBD2 TRBV7-3 CASSLQASGVSYNEQFF TGTGCCAGCAGCTTACAAGCTAGCGGGGTTTCCTACAATGAGCAGTTCTTC
TRBJ2-7 . TRBD1 TRBV7-8 CASSLAGTGANEQYF TGTGCCAGCAGCTTAGCCGGGACAGGGGCCAACGAGCAGTACTTC
TRBJ1-6 . . TRBV6-5 CASSYSMGRADSPLHF TGTGCCAGCAGTTACTCGATGGGCAGGGCCGACTCACCCCTCCACTTT
TRBJ2-5 . TRBD2 TRBV5-4 CASSSGLAGETQYF TGTGCCAGCAGCTCTGGACTAGCTGGCGAGACCCAGTACTTC
TRBJ2-7 . . TRBV4-3 CASSQEVFAGTYEQYF TGCGCCAGCAGCCAAGAGGTTTTTGCAGGGACCTACGAGCAGTACTTC
TRBJ2-3 . . TRBV5-8 CASSPLGGSDTQYF TGTGCCAGCAGCCCCTTGGGAGGTTCAGATACGCAGTATTTT
TRBJ2-1 few . TRBV7-2 CASSRDRANDEQFF TGTGCCAGCAGTCGTGATAGGGCCAATGATGAGCAGTTCTTC
TRBJ1-1 . . TRBV7-2 CASIPGRGAFF TGTGCCAGCATCCCCGGGAGGGGAGCTTTCTTT
TRBJ1-6 . . TRBV4-3 CASSQVIGKGNSPLHF TGCGCCAGCAGCCAAGTTATAGGGAAAGGCAATTCACCCCTCCACTTT
TRBJ2-7 . TRBD2 TRBV7-7 CASSPRERAGGPSLLEQYF TGTGCTAGCAGCCCCCGCGAGAGAGCGGGGGGACCGTCATTGCTCGAGCAGTACTTC
TRBJ2-2 . . TRBV6-4 CASRDSRGTGELFF TGTGCCAGCAGAGATAGCAGGGGAACCGGGGAGCTGTTTTTT
TRBJ2-3 . TRBD2 TRBV11-1 CASGRAGFTDTQYF TGTGCCAGCGGAAGAGCGGGATTCACAGATACGCAGTATTTT
TRBJ2-7 . TRBD1 TRBV7-9 CASSPRDRGGEQYF TGTGCCAGCAGCCCTAGGGACAGGGGGGGCGAGCAGTACTTC
TRBJ2-2 . TRBD2 TRBV30 CAWTGAGGGSGELFF TGTGCCTGGACTGGAGCGGGAGGTGGTTCCGGGGAGCTGTTTTTT
TRBJ1-2 . TRBD1 TRBV2 CASRDRGPLIYGYTF TGTGCCAGCAGGGACAGGGGGCCTTTAATCTATGGCTACACCTTC
TRBJ2-7 . . TRBV10-3 CAIRGGQGSYEQYF TGTGCCATCCGGGGGGGACAGGGCTCCTACGAGCAGTACTTC
TRBJ1-2 . . TRBV7-9 CASIGQTRLDGYTF TGTGCCAGCATCGGACAGACCCGACTCGATGGCTACACCTTC
TRBJ2-5 . . TRBV6-6 CASRPGQGGETQYF TGTGCCAGCAGGCCCGGACAGGGAGGGGAGACCCAGTACTTC
TRBJ2-3 . . TRBV9 CASSVDFGTEADTQYF TGTGCCAGCAGCGTAGACTTTGGAACTGAAGCGGATACGCAGTATTTT
TRBJ1-2 . . TRBV5-3 CARIRGPPICYGYTF TGTGCCAGAATACGGGGGCCGCCGATTTGCTATGGCTACACCTTC
TRBJ1-4 . TRBD1 TRBV27 CASSLYGTGGGTNEKLFF TGTGCCAGCAGTTTATATGGGACAGGGGGCGGAACTAATGAAAAACTGTTTTTT
TRBJ2-3 once TRBD2 TRBV7-7 CASSAGLAGATDTQYF TGTGCTAGCAGCGCAGGACTAGCGGGGGCCACAGATACGCAGTATTTT
TRBJ1-4 once . TRBV14 CASSQDTLKLFF TGTGCCAGCAGCCAAGACACGCTAAAACTGTTTTTT
TRBJ1-1 . . TRBV20-1 CSAKMNTEAFF TGCAGTGCTAAGATGAACACTGAAGCTTTCTTT
TRBJ1-2 . . TRBV21-1 CASSKFGNNRTGGGYGYTF TGTGCCAGCAGCAAATTCGGAAACAACCGGACAGGGGGCGGCTATGGCTACACCTTC
TRBJ2-1 . TRBD1 TRBV9 CASSPGQGDNEQFF TGTGCCAGCAGCCCGGGACAGGGGGACAATGAGCAGTTCTTC
TRBJ2-7 . . TRBV18 CASSDSEGDEQYF TGTGCCAGCTCAGACAGTGAAGGTGACGAGCAGTACTTC
TRBJ2-7 . TRBD2 TRBV7-2 CASSPPPAGYEQYF TGTGCCAGCAGCCCCCCCCCAGCGGGATACGAGCAGTACTTC
TRBJ2-7 . . TRBV15 CATSRDVLVAQYF TGTGCCACCAGCAGAGATGTACTAGTCGCGCAGTACTTC
TRBJ2-7 . . TRBV29-1 CSVDRDSFYEQYF TGCAGCGTTGACCGGGACTCCTTCTACGAGCAGTACTTC